This TCR beta chain was sequenced during a study of blood T cell repertoires in COVID-19. Germline values: CDR1 SGHTA, CDR2 FQGTGA. CDR3 length: 14 amino acids. V lost 2 bases and J 6 bases, leaving 13 bases between the germline ends. Per the original data handling: Estimation of nucleated cell counts was performed using reference gene primer amplification. The method was immunoSEQ multiplex PCR; TCRdb's version includes in-frame clones alone and lacks a portion of them. The DNA gave D and trimming, while V, J and clone size come from that table. The data contain 50,000 to 65,000 clones, around 86% of them seen just once; the ten biggest clones take up approximately 3%.

The genes are TRBV7-3 and TRBJ1-1; D is undetermined. The source material was peripheral blood. The origin of this receptor is a middle-aged man with active COVID-19. CDR3 coding DNA: TGTGCCAGCAGCTTATCCGGAGGCGGGCCTGAAGCTTTCTTT. It yields the protein CASSLSGGGPEAFF.